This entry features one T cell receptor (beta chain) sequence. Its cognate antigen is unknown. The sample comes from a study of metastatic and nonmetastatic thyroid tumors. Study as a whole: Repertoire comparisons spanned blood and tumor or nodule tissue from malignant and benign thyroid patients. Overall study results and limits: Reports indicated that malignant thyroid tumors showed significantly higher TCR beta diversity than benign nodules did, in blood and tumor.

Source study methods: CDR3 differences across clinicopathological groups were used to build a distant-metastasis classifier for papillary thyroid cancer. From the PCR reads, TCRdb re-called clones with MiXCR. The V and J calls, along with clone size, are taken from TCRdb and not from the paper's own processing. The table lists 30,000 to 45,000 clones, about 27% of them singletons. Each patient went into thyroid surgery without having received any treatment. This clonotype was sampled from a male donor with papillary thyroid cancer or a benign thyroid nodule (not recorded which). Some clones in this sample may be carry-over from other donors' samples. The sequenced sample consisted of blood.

CDR3 nucleotide sequence: TGCAGTGCCCAAGGGACAGGGGGCGCGTTGGGCTACACCTTC. Translation: CSAQGTGGALGYTF. J is TRBJ1-2 and V is TRBV20-1, with 12 bases fitting TRBD1. This CDR3 region has 14 residues. V shed 6 bases and J 8 bases; nucleotides not matched to a gene: 10. CDR1 and CDR2 from the germline V gene are DFQATT and SNEGSKA (reference sequence).